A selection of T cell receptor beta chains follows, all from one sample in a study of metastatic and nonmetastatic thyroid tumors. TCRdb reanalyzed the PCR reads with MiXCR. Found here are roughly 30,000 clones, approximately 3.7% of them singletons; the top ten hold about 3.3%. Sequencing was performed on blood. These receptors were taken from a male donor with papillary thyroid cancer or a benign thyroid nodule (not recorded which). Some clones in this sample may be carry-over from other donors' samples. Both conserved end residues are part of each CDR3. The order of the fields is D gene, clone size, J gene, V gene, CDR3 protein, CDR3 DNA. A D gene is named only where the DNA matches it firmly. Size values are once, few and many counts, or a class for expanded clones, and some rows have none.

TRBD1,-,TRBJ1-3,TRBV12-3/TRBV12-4,CASSWDSLNTIYF,TGTGCCAGCAGTTGGGACAGTTTAAACACCATATATTTT
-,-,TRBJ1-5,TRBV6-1,CASSGAGASGIQPQHF,TGTGCCAGCAGTGGGGCCGGTGCATCAGGGATTCAGCCCCAGCATTTT
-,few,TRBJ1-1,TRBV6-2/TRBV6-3,CASSYFENTEAFF,TGTGCCAGCAGTTACTTTGAGAACACTGAAGCTTTCTTT
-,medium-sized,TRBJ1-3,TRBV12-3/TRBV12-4,CASSFRNTIYF,TGTGCCAGCAGTTTTAGAAACACCATATATTTT
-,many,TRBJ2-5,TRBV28,CASSFSRAGTRYF,TGTGCCAGCAGTTTCAGCAGGGCTGGGACCCGGTACTTC
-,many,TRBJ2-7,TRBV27,CASSLRVRPRGDEQYF,TGTGCCAGCAGTTTAAGGGTCCGGCCTCGAGGGGACGAGCAGTACTTC
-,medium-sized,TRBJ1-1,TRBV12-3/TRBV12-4,CASSAAGLTEAFF,TGTGCCAGCAGTGCGGCGGGCCTCACTGAAGCTTTCTTT
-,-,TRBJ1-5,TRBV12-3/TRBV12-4,CASSLSREDQPQHF,TGTGCCAGCAGTTTAAGCAGGGAAGATCAGCCCCAGCATTTT
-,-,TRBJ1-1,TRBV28,CASTERTMGNTEAFF,TGTGCCAGTACCGAACGGACAATGGGTAACACTGAAGCTTTCTTT
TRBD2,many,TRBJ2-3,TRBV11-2,CASSMRSGSFRDTQYF,TGTGCCAGCAGCATGAGGAGCGGGAGCTTCAGAGATACGCAGTATTTT
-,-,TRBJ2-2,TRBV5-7,CASSLETSNTGELFF,TGTGCCAGCAGCTTGGAGACGTCGAACACTGGGGAGCTGTTTTTT
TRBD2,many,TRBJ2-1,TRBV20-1,CSARGGTSGSYNEQFF,TGCAGTGCTAGGGGCGGGACTAGCGGGAGCTACAATGAGCAGTTCTTC
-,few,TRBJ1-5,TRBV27,CASSLVAGVSNQPQHF,TGTGCCAGCAGCTTAGTGGCAGGGGTTAGCAATCAGCCCCAGCATTTT
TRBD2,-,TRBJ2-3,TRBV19,CASSILFSGSVDTQYF,TGTGCCAGTAGTATCCTTTTTAGCGGGAGTGTAGATACGCAGTATTTT
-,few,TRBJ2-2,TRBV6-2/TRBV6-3,CASRTASNTGELFF,TGTGCCAGCAGGACGGCCTCGAACACCGGGGAGCTGTTTTTT
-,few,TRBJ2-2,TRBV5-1,CASSLGGPGGELFF,TGCGCCAGCAGCTTAGGGGGGCCCGGCGGGGAGCTGTTTTTT
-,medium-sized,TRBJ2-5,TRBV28,CASSFGTPPETQYF,TGTGCCAGCAGTTTCGGGACCCCACCAGAGACCCAGTACTTC
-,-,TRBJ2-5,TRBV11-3,CASGSSQETQYF,TGTGCCAGCGGCTCCTCCCAAGAGACCCAATACTTC
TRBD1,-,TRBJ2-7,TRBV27,CASSLLGQGAEQYF,TGTGCCAGCAGTTTACTGGGACAGGGGGCCGAGCAGTACTTC
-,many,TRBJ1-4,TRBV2,CASRGENEKLSF,TGTGCCAGCAGGGGGGAGAATGAAAAACTGTCTTTT
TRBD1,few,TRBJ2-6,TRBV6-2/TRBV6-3,CASSYSGQVNSGANVLTF,TGTGCCAGCAGTTACTCGGGACAGGTTAACTCTGGGGCCAACGTCCTGACTTTC
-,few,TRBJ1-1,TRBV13,CASSLGQGAFF,TGTGCCAGCAGCTTAGGACAAGGAGCTTTCTTT
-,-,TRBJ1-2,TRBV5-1,CASSFGSMDGYTF,TGCGCCAGCAGCTTCGGGTCGATGGATGGCTACACCTTC
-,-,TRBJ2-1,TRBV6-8,CASSYEFGRGSYNEQFF,TGTGCCAGCAGTTACGAGTTCGGGCGGGGCTCCTACAATGAGCAGTTCTTC
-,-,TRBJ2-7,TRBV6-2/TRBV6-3,CASSYLAGTYEQYF,TGTGCCAGCAGTTATCTGGCTGGAACCTACGAGCAGTACTTC
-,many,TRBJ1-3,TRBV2,CASRQFSSGNTIYF,TGTGCCAGCAGACAGTTTTCGTCTGGAAACACCATATATTTT
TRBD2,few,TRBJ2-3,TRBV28,CASIFGASGVSTDTQYF,TGTGCCAGCATTTTCGGAGCTAGCGGGGTGAGCACAGATACGCAGTATTTT
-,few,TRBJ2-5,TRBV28,CTSSSPQGQDTQYF,TGTACCAGCAGTTCGCCCCAGGGACAAGATACCCAGTACTTC
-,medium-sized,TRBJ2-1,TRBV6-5,CASSYGDFDFEQFF,TGTGCCAGCAGTTACGGGGATTTCGATTTTGAGCAGTTCTTC
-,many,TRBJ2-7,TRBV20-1,CSAGLPVTYEQYF,TGCAGTGCTGGCCTTCCAGTTACCTACGAGCAGTACTTC
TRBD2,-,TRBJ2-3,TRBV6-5,CASSYGTSGGADTQYF,TGTGCCAGCAGTTACGGGACTAGCGGGGGGGCAGATACGCAGTATTTT
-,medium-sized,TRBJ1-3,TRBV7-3,CASSESGGYGNTIYF,TGTGCCAGCAGTGAGAGCGGGGGTTACGGAAACACCATATATTTT
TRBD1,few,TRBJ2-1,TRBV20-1,CSDSDRGNTNEQFF,TGCAGTGACAGTGACAGGGGGAACACCAATGAGCAGTTCTTC
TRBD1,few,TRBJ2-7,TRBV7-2,CASSFGQGAGEQYF,TGTGCCAGCAGCTTCGGACAGGGGGCTGGGGAGCAGTACTTC
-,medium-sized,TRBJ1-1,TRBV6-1,CASSPTRGATEAFF,TGTGCCAGCAGTCCTACGAGGGGGGCCACTGAAGCTTTCTTT
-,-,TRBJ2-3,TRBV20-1,CSASQRRAGGRDTQYF,TGCAGTGCTAGCCAGCGGAGAGCGGGTGGGAGAGATACGCAGTATTTT
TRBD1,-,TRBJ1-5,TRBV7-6,CASSFRPRDRKNQPQHF,TGTGCCAGCAGCTTCCGACCCCGGGACAGGAAAAATCAGCCCCAGCATTTT
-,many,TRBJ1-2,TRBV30,CAWRDVRIYGYTF,TGTGCCTGGAGGGACGTCCGAATCTATGGCTACACCTTC
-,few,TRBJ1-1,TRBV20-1,CSARITVNTEAFF,TGCAGTGCTAGAATTACAGTGAACACTGAAGCTTTCTTT
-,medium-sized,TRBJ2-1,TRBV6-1,CATRRDMEPNEQFF,TGTGCCACCCGGAGGGATATGGAGCCCAATGAGCAGTTCTTC
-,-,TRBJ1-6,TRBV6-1,CASSEAVQSGLPLHF,TGTGCCAGCAGTGAAGCGGTTCAGTCTGGATTACCCCTCCACTTT
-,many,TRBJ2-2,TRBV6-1,CASSSDSLSNTGELFF,TGTGCCAGCAGCTCGGACAGCCTCTCGAACACCGGGGAGCTGTTTTTT
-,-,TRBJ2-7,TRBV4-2,CASSQESAYEQYF,TGTGCCAGCAGCCAAGAATCTGCCTACGAGCAGTACTTC
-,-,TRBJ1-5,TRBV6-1,CASSRTYSNQPQHF,TGTGCCAGCAGTCGGACTTATAGCAATCAGCCCCAGCATTTT
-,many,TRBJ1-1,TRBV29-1,CSVWYREGTEAFF,TGCAGCGTATGGTACAGGGAGGGAACTGAAGCTTTCTTT